A selection of T cell receptor beta chains follows, all from one sample in a study of vaccination and CD4 T cells after COVID-19. MiXCR, applied by TCRdb to the PCR reads, yields one record per CDR3 protein. The sample lists 15,000 to 20,000 distinct CDR3 sequences, approximately 59% occurring once. The sequences come from CD4+ T cells from blood, collected before SARS-CoV-2 vaccination. Receptors were obtained from a human donor who had recovered from COVID-19. CDR3s include the opening cysteine and the closing phenylalanine or tryptophan. A D gene is named only where the DNA matches it firmly. A clone size is listed for some rows: how often the clone was seen (once, few, many), or a class if it is expanded.

>-|TRBD1|TRBV19|TRBJ1-5
CASSMGQTIYQPQHF
TGTGCCAGTAGTATGGGACAGACCATTTATCAGCCCCAGCATTTT
>few|-|TRBV6-5|TRBJ2-1
CASRYDSYNEQFF
TGTGCCAGCAGATACGACTCCTACAATGAGCAGTTCTTC
>-|-|TRBV6-1|TRBJ1-5
CASSEGGWGPNQPQHF
TGTGCCAGCAGTGAAGGGGGCTGGGGGCCCAATCAGCCCCAGCATTTT
>-|-|TRBV9|TRBJ1-2
CASSSTPSGGYTF
TGTGCCAGCAGCTCGACACCCTCGGGTGGCTACACCTTC
>-|-|TRBV6-2/TRBV6-3|TRBJ2-5
CASSYSGRNQETQYF
TGTGCCAGCAGTTACTCAGGGCGAAACCAAGAGACCCAGTACTTC
>-|-|TRBV6-2/TRBV6-3|TRBJ1-5
CASSYVRSNQPQHF
TGTGCCAGCAGTTACGTCCGGAGCAATCAGCCCCAGCATTTT
>-|TRBD1|TRBV7-3|TRBJ2-7
CARQMWTGTYEQYF
TGTGCCAGGCAGATGTGGACAGGCACCTACGAGCAGTACTTC
>-|-|TRBV28|TRBJ2-7
CASSLLGQTYEQYF
TGTGCCAGCAGTTTATTAGGACAGACCTACGAGCAGTACTTC
>few|-|TRBV21-1|TRBJ2-5
CASRDTGKRGPLLKQETQYF
TGTGCCAGCAGGGACACCGGCAAGCGGGGCCCCCTACTGAAACAAGAGACCCAGTACTTC
>-|-|TRBV19|TRBJ2-2
CASSKGRNTGELFF
TGTGCCAGTAGTAAGGGACGGAACACCGGGGAGCTGTTTTTT
>-|-|TRBV20-1|TRBJ2-5
CSARLRGLGETQYF
TGCAGTGCAAGACTCAGGGGCCTTGGTGAGACCCAGTACTTC
>-|TRBD1|TRBV27|TRBJ2-5
CASSLIAGQGSETQYF
TGTGCCAGCAGTTTAATTGCTGGACAGGGGTCCGAGACCCAGTACTTC
>-|-|TRBV15|TRBJ2-3
CATSRDRTLTDTQYF
TGTGCCACCAGCAGAGATCGAACTCTCACAGATACGCAGTATTTT
>-|-|TRBV7-9|TRBJ2-2
CASSLVGSGELFF
TGTGCCAGCAGCTTAGTGGGGTCCGGGGAGCTGTTTTTT
>-|TRBD2|TRBV30|TRBJ2-7
CAWSVPRTSPVSSYEQYF
TGTGCCTGGAGTGTACCCAGGACTAGTCCTGTCTCCTCCTACGAGCAGTACTTC
>-|-|TRBV6-1|TRBJ1-2
CASIPREGYGYTF
TGTGCCAGCATCCCCAGGGAGGGTTATGGCTACACCTTC
>-|TRBD2|TRBV10-3|TRBJ2-7
CAIRRGSGLATPYEQYF
TGTGCCATCAGGAGGGGGTCGGGACTAGCAACTCCCTACGAGCAGTACTTC
>-|TRBD1|TRBV19|TRBJ1-5
CASSRDRLDQPQHF
TGTGCCAGTAGCCGGGACAGGCTAGATCAGCCCCAGCATTTT
>-|TRBD2|TRBV7-2|TRBJ2-7
CASSLTSVSYEQYF
TGTGCCAGCAGCTTAACTAGCGTTTCCTACGAGCAGTACTTC
>-|TRBD1|TRBV28|TRBJ1-3
CASSLQGASGNTIYF
TGTGCCAGCAGTTTGCAGGGGGCCTCTGGAAACACCATATATTTT